The sequence of this TCR beta chain was determined in a study of human T cells and chemical hapten exposure. Regarding time point: patch test 2, 6 weeks after DPC sensitization. The treatment here: therapeutic diphenylcyclopropenone sensitization with weekly scalp DPC. The sample holds many counts of this clonotype. TCRdb analysed the RACE reads with MiXCR anew, one entry per CDR3 protein. The sample includes about 96,000 distinct CDR3 sequences, about 9.6% seen only once; the top ten take about 2%. Germline CDR1 and CDR2: LGHDT and YNNKEL (reference sequence). The V end was cut by 1 base, the J end by 4 bases, with 7 bases between. CDR3 length: 13 amino acids.

The chain uses TRBV3-1 and TRBJ2-5; no clear D gene. The sequence was collected from a woman between 40 and 55 years old with alopecia areata. Some clones in this sample may be carry-over from other donors' samples. The sample consisted of whole blood, taken in connection with sensitization to the hapten diphenylcyclopropenone (DPC). This CDR3 is CASSQAVRETQYF. The DNA for the CDR3 is TGTGCCAGCAGCCAAGCAGTCCGAGAGACCCAGTACTTC.